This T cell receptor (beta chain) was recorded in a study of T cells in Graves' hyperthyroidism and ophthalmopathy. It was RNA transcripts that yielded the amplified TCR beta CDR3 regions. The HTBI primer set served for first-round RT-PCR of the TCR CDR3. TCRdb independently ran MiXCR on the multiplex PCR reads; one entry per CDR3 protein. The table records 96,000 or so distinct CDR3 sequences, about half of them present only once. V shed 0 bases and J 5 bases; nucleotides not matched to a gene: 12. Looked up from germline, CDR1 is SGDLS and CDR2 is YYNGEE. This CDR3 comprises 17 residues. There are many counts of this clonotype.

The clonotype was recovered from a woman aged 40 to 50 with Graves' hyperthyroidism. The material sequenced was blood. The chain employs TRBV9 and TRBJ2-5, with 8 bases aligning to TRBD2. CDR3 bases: TGTGCCAGCAGCGTAGGCCTAGCGGGCCCCGATCGGGAGACCCAGTACTTC. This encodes CASSVGLAGPDRETQYF.